This T cell receptor (beta chain) was identified in a study of T cell repertoires in cytomegalovirus infection. About the research overall: Public TCR beta signatures provided an indication of both CMV infection and a matching HLA type.

TCRdb called the reads again in MiXCR, with one record for every CDR3 protein. The table has tens of thousands of distinct CDR3 sequences, 33% seen once; the top ten hold about 74%. On this clonotype itself: The antigen remains undetermined.

Whole-study results and caveats: Accumulated public TCR beta family frequency recognized individuals carrying CMV together with the relevant HLA. HLA-C-restricted CMV clonotypes gave the most frequent clonotype in two of eight donors.

This CDR3 contains 15 residues. The trim removed 5 bases at V and 7 bases at J, leaving 11 bases unmatched. The V gene's germline CDR1 is MNHEY and CDR2 SVGEGT. The chain has TRBV6-2 or TRBV6-3 and TRBJ1-1, with 9 bases that match TRBD1. The sequence was obtained from a human donor in good health (CMV status not recorded). Some clones in this sample may be carry-over from other donors' samples. The sample taken for sequencing was PBMCs, sequenced either directly or after in vitro stimulation (not recorded which). CDR3 sequence reads: CASSKGQGIFGEAFF. CDR3 sequence (DNA): TGTGCCAGCAGTAAAGGACAGGGGATTTTTGGTGAAGCTTTCTTT.